The 15 T cell receptor beta chains reported below all come from one sample, sequenced in a study of CD8+CD57+ T cells in acquired aplastic anemia. The TCR beta profiling, which covered VDJ combination and CDR3 sequence, was carried out using genomic DNA as the template. TCRdb reprocessed the reads with MiXCR, giving one entry per CDR3 protein. The top ten clones hold 2% to 3% of a sample with about 130,000 distinct CDR3 sequences, roughly 50% of them seen once. Material for sequencing was sorted CD4+, CD8+, or CD8+CD57+ T cells (not recorded which) from PBMCs. Every receptor here comes from a human donor in good health, serving as a control.

V usage is TRBV29-1 and J usage is TRBJ1-2; TRBD1 matches at 7 bases. Per germline, CDR1 SQVTM and CDR2 ANQGSEA. Trimming took 6 bases from V and 0 from J; bases not matched to a gene: 4. The CDR3 has 13 amino acids. The CDR3 nucleotides are TGCAGCGTCGTCGGGACAGCTAACTATGGCTACACCTTC. Residues: CSVVGTANYGYTF.

The chain carries TRBV11-2 and TRBJ1-3, with unresolved D. Germline V gene data show CDR1 as SGHAT and CDR2 as FQNNGV. The ends were cut back, 2 bases at V and 0 bases at J, with 11 bases in the middle. There are 16 residues in the CDR3. The CDR3 bases are TGTGCCAGCAGCTTAACCCCCACGAGCTCTGGAAACACCATATATTTT. It codes for CASSLTPTSSGNTIYF. The entire variable domain, with the rest obtained from reference TRBV11-2 and TRBJ1-3, is as follows: EAGVAQSPRYKIIEKRQSVAFWCNPISGHATLYWYQQILGQGPKLLIQFQNNGVVDDSQLPKDRFSAERLKGVDSTLKIQPAKLEDSAVYLCASSLTPTSSGNTIYFGEGSWLTVV.

In its sample, this clonotype was seen many times. The chain joins TRBV2 to TRBJ2-4; 10 bases are a match to TRBD1. J lost 4 bases, V lost 5 bases, and 5 bases had no gene match. Germline loops: CDR1 SNHLY, CDR2 FYNNEI. This CDR3 is 15 amino acids long. The CDR3 DNA is TGTGCCAGCAGTCTAAGGACAGGGGGAAAAAACATTCAGTACTTC. It encodes CASSLRTGGKNIQYF.

This clonotype has ten or more counts. The V and J genes are TRBV2 and TRBJ2-1, with D perhaps TRBD1 (6 bases). This CDR3 region has 12 residues. Germline V gene lookup returns CDR1 SNHLY and CDR2 FYNNEI. V gave up 2 bases and J gave up 12 bases, with 11 bases separating them. The CDR3 protein is CASSELQGWQFF. CDR3 nucleotides: TGTGCCAGCAGTGAACTTCAGGGGTGGCAGTTCTTC.

This clonotype was seen repeatedly, ten times or more. The gene calls are TRBV19 and TRBJ1-1; D perhaps matches TRBD1 (5 bases). V was shortened by 2 bases and J by 6 bases, with 13 bases between the two germline ends. This CDR3 is built from 14 residues. Germline V lookup: CDR1 LNHDA, CDR2 SQIVND (reference sequence). DNA of the CDR3: TGTGCCAGTAGTATAAGAGGGGTCGAGGCTGAAGCTTTCTTT. It specifies CASSIRGVEAEAFF.

The chain couples TRBV9 to TRBJ2-3; D is unclear. The CDR3 is 13 amino acids. Deletions cut 2 bases from V and 0 bases from J, with 4 bases between. Germline V CDR1 and CDR2: SGDLS, YYNGEE. In DNA form, the CDR3 reads TGTGCCAGCAGCGTGTCGAGCACAGATACGCAGTATTTT. Its translation is CASSVSSTDTQYF. Using reference TRBV9 and TRBJ2-3 for the parts outside the CDR3, the full variable domain is DSGVTQTPKHLITATGQRVTLRCSPRSGDLSVYWYQQSLDQGLQFLIQYYNGEERAKGNILERFSAQQFPDLHSELNLSSLELGDSALYFCASSVSSTDTQYFGPGTRLTVL.

There are many counts of this clonotype. The rearrangement joins TRBV7-9 to TRBJ2-1, with D unclear. The CDR3 length is 16 residues. V lost 5 bases and J 1 base, leaving 15 bases between the germline ends. Germline lookup yields CDR1 SEHNR and CDR2 FQNEAQ (reference sequence). The CDR3 bases are TGTGCCAGCAGCCCCCAGGCCTTGAATTCCTACAATGAGCAGTTCTTC. Its protein is CASSPQALNSYNEQFF.

This clonotype was picked up many times. V is TRBV7-9 and J is TRBJ2-1; perhaps TRBD2 as D (6 bases). The CDR3 covers 16 residues. The ends were cut back, 3 bases at V and 0 bases at J, with 12 bases in the middle. Germline V gene data show CDR1 as SEHNR and CDR2 as FQNEAQ (reference sequence). The CDR3 loop is CASSFETGDSYNEQFF. CDR3 DNA: TGTGCCAGCAGCTTCGAAACGGGGGACTCCTACAATGAGCAGTTCTTC.

This clonotype showed up just a few times. This may stem from a read error, because a much larger clone lies one nucleotide away. Since the CDR3 does not end with the conserved phenylalanine or tryptophan, this likely comes from a read error. The chain joins TRBV7-9 to TRBJ1-2; TRBD1 matches at 8 bases. With 5 bases clipped from V and 4 bases from J, the junction kept 6 bases outside the gene matches. Germline CDR1 reads SEHNR; CDR2 reads FQNEAQ (reference sequence). CDR3 size: 14 residues. In DNA form, the CDR3 reads TGTGCCAGCAGCCCCAGGGGGCTCGGCTATGGCTACACCCTC. As protein: CASSPRGLGYGYTL.

This clonotype was recorded only once. The V and J genes are TRBV19 and TRBJ1-6; no reliable D call. Trimming took off 5 bases at V and 7 bases at J, with 15 bases between the two ends. This CDR3 contains 15 residues. CDR1 is LNHDA, CDR2 SQIVND, per germline (reference sequence). This chain's CDR3 is CASSLSPFSNSPLHF. The CDR3 nucleotides are TGTGCCAGTAGTTTAAGCCCCTTCTCCAATTCACCCCTCCACTTT.

The rearrangement uses TRBV24-1 and TRBJ1-2; 9 bases fit TRBD1. The CDR3 loop spans 16 amino acids. Trimming at V came to 3 bases and at J to 7 bases, leaving 11 bases not matched to a gene. Germline loops: CDR1 KGHDR, CDR2 SFDVKD. This CDR3 reads CATSDQGQGSHRGYTF. DNA for the CDR3: TGTGCCACCAGTGATCAGGGACAGGGAAGTCATCGTGGCTACACCTTC.

This chain joins TRBV7-9 and TRBJ2-1; D call uncertain. The germline V gene encodes CDR1 SEHNR and CDR2 FQNEAQ (reference sequence). The V end lost 5 bases, the J end lost 8 bases, and 7 bases lay between the germline ends. CDR3 size: 11 residues. CDR3 region: CASSDVDEQFF. CDR3 bases: TGTGCCAGCAGCGACGTCGATGAGCAGTTCTTC.

The table lists this clonotype with many counts. This chain's CDR3 is CASSTPTGMGDTQYF. The CDR3 DNA reads TGTGCCAGCAGCACGCCGACAGGGATGGGAGATACGCAGTATTTT. The chain carries TRBV7-9 and TRBJ2-3; 7 bases match TRBD1. The germline CDR1 and CDR2 sequences are SEHNR and FQNEAQ (reference sequence). The CDR3 loop spans 15 amino acids. V shed 5 bases, J shed 5 bases, and the junction held 10 bases outside the gene matches.

Turning to this clonotype: The junction departs from the called germline gene at one end, perhaps through a read error. The chain recombines TRBV10-3 with TRBJ2-5, with 13 nucleotides matching TRBD2. CDR3 length equals 17 residues. Germline V gene lookup returns CDR1 ENHRY and CDR2 SYGVKD. The CDR3 reads CAITPKTSGGSQEIQYF. Written as DNA, the CDR3 is TGTGCCATCACCCCTAAGACTAGCGGGGGGTCACAAGAGATCCAGTACTTC.

The chain couples TRBV4-1 to TRBJ2-7, with 8 bases aligning to TRBD1. Trimming took 0 bases from V and 3 from J; bases not matched to a gene: 1. The germline CDR1 and CDR2 sequences are MGHRA and YSYEKL. This CDR3 is 14 amino acids long. The DNA of the CDR3 is TGCGCCAGCAGCCAAGAGGACAGGGTCTACGAGCAGTACTTC. Protein: CASSQEDRVYEQYF.